This T cell receptor beta chain was captured by sequencing in a study of Graves' ophthalmopathy and Graves' hyperthyroidism. Turning to the study itself: Specimen type is peripheral blood, obtained at initial diagnosis before any treatment.

Germline lookup yields CDR1 MGHRA and CDR2 YSYEKL. The V and J ends lost 1 base and 6 bases respectively, with 15 bases between them. The CDR3 sequence is 15 residues long. Findings of the study overall: Blood repertoires reportedly contained most expanded thyroid clonotypes above 0.001 frequency.

Diagnosis relied on clinical symptoms, serum thyroxine, TRAb, thyroid ultrasound and orbital computed tomography. PBMCs were density-gradient isolated from about 9.6 ml fresh blood. Beta-chain TCR CDR3 regions were amplified from RNA transcripts. Scientists carried out first-round RT-PCR using HTBI primers and then a second-round multiplex PCR. TCRdb ran MiXCR on the multiplex PCR reads and lists one entry per CDR3 protein. The repertoire consists of a few hundred thousand distinct CDR3 sequences, with approximately 18% occurring once and the leading ten covering 2% to 2.5%. This clonotype was counted at least ten times. Its antigen is not identified.

The source material was peripheral blood. The rearrangement links TRBV4-1 to TRBJ1-1; tentatively, D is TRBD1 (5 bases). The source is an adult woman with stable Graves' hyperthyroidism. The CDR3, as DNA: TGCGCCAGCAGCCAAGGGTCCCAAGGGGTAGCTGAAGCTTTCTTT. Its translation is CASSQGSQGVAEAFF.